Presented here are 23 T cell receptor beta chains from one specimen sequenced in a study of blood T cell repertoires in COVID-19. The data were produced by immunoSEQ multiplex PCR, yet TCRdb's version contains in-frame clones alone and is incomplete. The data hold 250,000 to 300,000 clones, with 89% observed a single time. Sequencing was carried out using PBMCs or T cells enriched from blood (not recorded which). The receptors come from a woman in her forties who had recovered from COVID-19.

This chain links TRBV2 with TRBJ1-2, with TRBD1 identical over 8 bases. CDR3 length: 15 residues. Germline-derived CDR1 and CDR2 are SNHLY and FYNNEI. The ends lost 10 bases at V and 0 bases at J; junction bases unmatched: 10. CDR3 nucleotides: TGTGCCACCCGATCACAGGGGGTAGCTAACTATGGCTACACCTTC. Amino acids: CATRSQGVANYGYTF.

This CDR3 reads CASSLDNAYNEQFF. DNA of the CDR3: TGCGCCAGCAGCTTGGACAACGCCTACAATGAGCAGTTCTTC. The chain joins TRBV5-1 to TRBJ2-1; D remains ambiguous. Germline V lookup: CDR1 SGHRS, CDR2 YFSETQ. Between the trimmed V and J ends, which lost 0 bases and 2 bases, there was a span of 6 bases. This CDR3 has 14 residues.

The chain carries TRBV7-8 and TRBJ2-2, with unresolved D. Germline V CDR1 and CDR2: SGHVS, FQNEAQ. CDR3 size: 15 residues. The V end was cut by 5 bases, the J end by 4 bases, with 14 bases between. The CDR3: CASSPLRLATGELFF. The CDR3 DNA follows: TGTGCCAGCAGCCCCCTCCGATTAGCCACCGGGGAGCTGTTTTTT.

This chain uses TRBV14 with TRBJ1-3; D unclear. Trimming took 4 bases from V and 2 from J, leaving 12 bases between them. Germline values: CDR1 SGHDN, CDR2 FVKESK. The CDR3 extends over 15 amino acids. The CDR3: CASSRTRVAGNTIYF. Written as DNA, the CDR3 is TGTGCCAGCAGCCGAACGAGGGTGGCTGGAAACACCATATATTTT.

The chain couples TRBV21-1 to TRBJ1-6; no check of the table's D call, TRBD1, against the DNA was made. TRBV21-1 is given as a pseudogene. The CDR3 is made up of 18 amino acids. As DNA, the CDR3 is TGTGCCAGCAGCAAAGAAGGTCAGGGGTTGGGATATAATTCACCCCTCCACTTT. The encoded protein is CASSKEGQGLGYNSPLHF.

The chain carries TRBV5-8 and TRBJ1-3, with D possibly being TRBD1 (5 bases). Trimming shortened V by 5 bases and J by 0 bases, and 15 bases separated the two germline ends. The CDR3 extends over 16 amino acids. Germline CDR1 and CDR2: SGHTS and YDEGEE. CDR3 in DNA: TGTGCCAGCAGTTGGGGCCAGGCGCTCTCTGGAAACACCATATATTTT. It specifies CASSWGQALSGNTIYF.

The rearrangement uses TRBV9 and TRBJ2-7; 8 nucleotides match TRBD1. CDR3 size: 12 residues. The germline CDR1 and CDR2 sequences are SGDLS and YYNGEE. V lost 2 bases and J lost 6; bases outside the gene matches: 1. CDR3 protein: CASSVGQGEQYF. DNA of the CDR3: TGTGCCAGCAGCGTCGGACAGGGCGAGCAGTACTTC. The full variable domain, in which reference TRBV9 and TRBJ2-7 provide the parts outside the CDR3, is DSGVTQTPKHLITATGQRVTLRCSPRSGDLSVYWYQQSLDQGLQFLIQYYNGEERAKGNILERFSAQQFPDLHSELNLSSLELGDSALYFCASSVGQGEQYFGPGTRLTVT.

This chain uses TRBV27 with TRBJ1-2; TRBD1 matches at 10 bases. Germline CDR1 MNHEY, CDR2 SMNVEV (reference sequence). This CDR3 contains 16 residues. With 5 bases clipped from V and 4 bases from J, the junction kept 10 bases outside the gene matches. The DNA for the CDR3 is TGTGCCAGCAGTCCCAAACCCCGGACAGGGGGCTATGGCTACACCTTC. Translated, it gives CASSPKPRTGGYGYTF.

The chain has TRBV6-5 and TRBJ1-2, with D possibly TRBD1 on 6 matching bases. CDR1 MNHEY and CDR2 SVGAGI come from the germline V gene. This CDR3 is 13 amino acids long. V was cut by 6 bases and J by 10 bases, with 18 bases left in between. The CDR3 sequence is CASSKGDLVDYTF. The CDR3 nucleotides are TGTGCCAGCAGCAAGGGGGACCTAGTAGACTACACCTTC.

The chain couples TRBV19 to TRBJ1-2; weak D call: TRBD1 (5 bases). The ends were cut back, 5 bases at V and 4 bases at J, with 11 bases in the middle. This CDR3 is built from 13 residues. CDR1 LNHDA and CDR2 SQIVND come from the germline V gene (reference sequence). CDR3 region: CASSVQAAYGYTF. The CDR3 DNA reads TGTGCCAGTAGTGTACAGGCCGCCTATGGCTACACCTTC.

The chain employs TRBV5-1 and TRBJ2-1, with TRBD2 as a possible D gene (5 bases). The CDR3 extends over 14 amino acids. V gave up 0 bases and J gave up 5 bases, with 9 bases separating them. Looked up from germline, CDR1 is SGHRS and CDR2 is YFSETQ. The chain's CDR3 is CASSLARVDNEQFF. Here the CDR3 DNA reads TGCGCCAGCAGCTTGGCGAGGGTGGACAATGAGCAGTTCTTC.

The V gene is TRBV5-6, the J gene TRBJ2-3; TRBD2 matches at 9 bases. Germline loops: CDR1 SGHDT, CDR2 YYEEEE. V lost 2 bases to trimming and J lost 2 bases; unmatched junction nucleotides: 9. The CDR3 runs 17 residues. CDR3 residues: CASSFLVLAGSTDTQYF. CDR3 nucleotide sequence: TGTGCCAGCAGCTTTCTAGTGCTAGCGGGGTCCACAGATACGCAGTATTTT.

The CDR3 is CASSFRQTTNEKLFF. CDR3 coding DNA: TGCGCCAGCAGCTTCCGACAGACAACTAATGAAAAACTGTTTTTT. The chain combines TRBV4-1 with TRBJ1-4, with D possibly being TRBD1 (5 bases). CDR1 MGHRA and CDR2 YSYEKL come from the germline V gene. The CDR3 consists of 15 residues. Trimming pared 5 bases from V and 0 bases from J, leaving 10 bases between.

V gene TRBV30 combines with J gene TRBJ2-1; 8 bases align to TRBD1. Germline trimming cut 5 bases from V and 0 bases from J; bases unmatched to any gene: 3. The length of the CDR3 is 14 residues. Germline V gene data show CDR1 as GTSNPN and CDR2 as SVGIG (reference sequence). CDR3 in amino acids: CAWDRGGSYNEQFF. The CDR3 bases are TGTGCCTGGGACAGGGGCGGCTCCTACAATGAGCAGTTCTTC.

This chain joins TRBV18 and TRBJ1-1, with 7 bases aligning to TRBD1. Looked up from germline, CDR1 is KGHSH and CDR2 is LQKENI. J lost 3 bases, V lost 1 base, and 2 bases had no gene match. The CDR3 spans 14 residues. As DNA, the CDR3 is TGTGCCAGCTCACCACAGGGGGCTGACACTGAAGCTTTCTTT. Residues: CASSPQGADTEAFF.

This clone was seen more than once but under ten times. The chain carries TRBV6-5 and TRBJ1-6, with 9 bases identical to TRBD1. The trim removed 6 bases at V and 7 bases at J, leaving 4 bases unmatched. The CDR3 consists of 14 residues. Per the germline V gene, CDR1 is MNHEY and CDR2 is SVGAGI. The CDR3 is CASSRGQGNSPLHF. CDR3 sequence (DNA): TGTGCCAGCAGCCGGGGACAGGGAAATTCACCCCTCCACTTT.

The chain is built from TRBV6-5 and TRBJ1-1; 9 nucleotides agree with TRBD1. V was clipped by 6 bases and J by 5 bases; unmatched bases: 10. This CDR3 is built from 15 residues. CDR1 is MNHEY and CDR2 is SVGAGI in the germline V gene. CDR3 amino acids: CASREYRGQGTEAFF. Here the CDR3 DNA reads TGTGCCAGCAGGGAGTACAGGGGGCAGGGAACTGAAGCTTTCTTT.

CDR3 sequence: CASSIPSTGARNTIYF. As DNA, the CDR3 is TGTGCCAGTAGTATCCCTTCGACAGGGGCCCGAAACACCATATATTTT. The rearrangement joins TRBV19 to TRBJ1-3; 8 bases align to TRBD1. The CDR3 is made up of 16 amino acids. Germline-derived CDR1 and CDR2 are LNHDA and SQIVND (reference sequence). The V segment lost 3 bases and the J segment 5 bases; nucleotides outside the gene matches: 9.

The chain has TRBV7-6 and TRBJ2-3, with D possibly matching TRBD2 (6 bases). The CDR3 contains 15 residues. V lost 1 base, J lost 4 bases, and 12 bases lay in between. The V gene's germline CDR1 is SGHVS and CDR2 FNYEAQ. The CDR3 is CASSLGSGDADTQYF. The CDR3 DNA reads as TGTGCCAGCAGCTTAGGTAGCGGTGATGCAGATACGCAGTATTTT. Full variable domain (outside the CDR3, taken from reference TRBV7-6 and TRBJ2-3): GAGVSQSPRYKVTKRGQDVALRCDPISGHVSLYWYRQALGQGPEFLTYFNYEAQQDKSGLPNDRFSAERPEGSISTLTIQRTEQRDSAMYRCASSLGSGDADTQYFGPGTRLTVL.

The chain has TRBV23-1 and TRBJ2-1, with unresolved D. TRBV23-1 carries the ORF label, with uncertain function. The CDR3 length is 14 residues. V was cut by 6 bases and J by 0 bases, with 9 bases left in between. CDR3 sequence: CASRPAVSYNEQFF. CDR3 nucleotide sequence: TGCGCCAGCAGACCGGCGGTCTCCTACAATGAGCAGTTCTTC.

This clone was recorded only once. The rearrangement links TRBV5-1 to TRBJ1-1; a possible D gene is TRBD1 (5 bases). Germline assignment: CDR1 SGHRS and CDR2 YFSETQ. This CDR3 spans 15 amino acids. Deletions cut 4 bases from V and 6 bases from J, with 19 bases between. The CDR3 region has the DNA TGCGCCAGCAGCCCCGGTTCGTGGGGCGGTGCTGAAGCTTTCTTT. Protein sequence: CASSPGSWGGAEAFF.

The chain employs TRBV5-1 and TRBJ1-3, with D unresolved. The CDR3 is made up of 15 amino acids. Germline V gives CDR1 SGHRS, CDR2 YFSETQ. Between the trimmed V and J ends, which lost 0 bases and 0 bases, there was a span of 7 bases. CDR3 in amino acids: CASSLDLSSGNTIYF. In DNA, the CDR3 is TGCGCCAGCAGCTTGGATCTGAGCTCTGGAAACACCATATATTTT.

V usage is TRBV21-1 and J usage is TRBJ1-4; the tabulated D call, TRBD1, remains unverified against the DNA. TRBV21-1 is designated a pseudogene. The CDR3 runs 14 residues. CDR3 residues: CASGSDRGGEKLFF. In nucleotides, the CDR3 is TGTGCCAGCGGATCTGACAGGGGCGGGGAAAAACTGTTTTTT.